This record covers a single TCR beta chain. What it binds is not known. This sample was taken from a study of CXCR3-negative and CXCR3-positive naive CD8 T cells. Turning to the study itself: Some 140 million TRB reads were obtained in total, which works out to about 1.5 +/- 0.3 million per library. Overall study findings and caveats: Unlike memory cells, which differed, naive CXCR3-negative and CXCR3-positive cells had similar TRBV-TRBJ usage. Similarly elevated diversity marked both naive subsets, with memory CD8+ cells showing far lower diversity.

5' RACE that incorporated UMI labels was used to prepare the TRB cDNA libraries. Reanalyzing the 5' RACE reads, TCRdb keeps one entry per CDR3 protein, without DNA. The listing contains 45,000 to 75,000 distinct CDR3 sequences. Naive CD8+ T cells showed CD45RO-CCR7+CD27+CD95-. The clonotype was recovered from a human donor in good health. Some clones in this sample may be carry-over from other donors' samples. Sequencing was carried out using naive CXCR3- CD8+ T cells from blood. The subset is: CD45RO-CCR7+CD27+CD95- naive CD8+ T cells lacking CXCR3 (TNR3-).

The CDR3 is CASSPLRDNNEQFF. The chain couples TRBV18 to TRBJ2-1; with no DNA, the TCRdb D assignment of TRBD1 cannot be verified. CDR1 and CDR2 from the germline V gene are KGHSH and LQKENI. The CDR3 spans 14 residues.